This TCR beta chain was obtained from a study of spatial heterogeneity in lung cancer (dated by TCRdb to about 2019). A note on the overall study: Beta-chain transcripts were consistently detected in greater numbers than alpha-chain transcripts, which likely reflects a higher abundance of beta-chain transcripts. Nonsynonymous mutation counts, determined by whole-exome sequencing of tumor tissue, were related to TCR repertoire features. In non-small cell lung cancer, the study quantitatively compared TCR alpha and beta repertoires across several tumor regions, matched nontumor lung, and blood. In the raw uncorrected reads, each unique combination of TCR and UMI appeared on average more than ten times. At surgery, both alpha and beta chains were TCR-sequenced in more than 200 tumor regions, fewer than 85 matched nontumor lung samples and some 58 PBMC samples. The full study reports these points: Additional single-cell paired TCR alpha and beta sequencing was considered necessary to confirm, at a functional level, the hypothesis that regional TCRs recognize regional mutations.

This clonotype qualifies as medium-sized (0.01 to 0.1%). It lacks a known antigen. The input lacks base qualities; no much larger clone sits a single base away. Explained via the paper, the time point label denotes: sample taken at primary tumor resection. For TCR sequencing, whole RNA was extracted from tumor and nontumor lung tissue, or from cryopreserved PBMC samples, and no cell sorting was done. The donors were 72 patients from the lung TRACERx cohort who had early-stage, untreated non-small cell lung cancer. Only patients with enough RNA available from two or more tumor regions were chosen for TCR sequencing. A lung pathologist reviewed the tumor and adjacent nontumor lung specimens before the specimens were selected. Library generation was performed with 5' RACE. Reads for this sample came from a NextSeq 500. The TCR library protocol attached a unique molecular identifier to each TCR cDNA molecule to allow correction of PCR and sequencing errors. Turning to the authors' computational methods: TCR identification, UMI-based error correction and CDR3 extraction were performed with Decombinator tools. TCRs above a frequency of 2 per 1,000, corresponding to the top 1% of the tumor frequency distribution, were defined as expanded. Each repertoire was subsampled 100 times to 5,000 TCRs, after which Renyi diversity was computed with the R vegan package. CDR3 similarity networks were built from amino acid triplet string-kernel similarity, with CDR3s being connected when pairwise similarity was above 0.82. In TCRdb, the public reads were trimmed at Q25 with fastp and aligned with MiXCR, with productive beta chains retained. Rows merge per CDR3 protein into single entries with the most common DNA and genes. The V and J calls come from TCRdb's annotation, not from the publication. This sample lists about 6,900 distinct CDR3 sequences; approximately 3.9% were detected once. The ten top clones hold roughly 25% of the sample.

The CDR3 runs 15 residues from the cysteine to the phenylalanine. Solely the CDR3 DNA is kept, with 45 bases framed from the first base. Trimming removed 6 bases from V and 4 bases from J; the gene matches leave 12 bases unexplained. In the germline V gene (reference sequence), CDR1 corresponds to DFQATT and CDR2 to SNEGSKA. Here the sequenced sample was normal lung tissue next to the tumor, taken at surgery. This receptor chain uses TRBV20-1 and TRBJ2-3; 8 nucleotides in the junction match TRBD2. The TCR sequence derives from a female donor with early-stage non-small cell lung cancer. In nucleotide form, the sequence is TGCAGTGCCGACCCCAGGACTAGCAAGGCAGATACGCAGTATTTT. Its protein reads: CSADPRTSKADTQYF.